One and the same sample provided the 26 T cell receptor beta chains below, sequenced in a study of technical replicates of blood from a few donors. TCRdb's table, derived via immunoSEQ multiplex PCR, lists solely in-frame clones and lacks some. In the table there are tens of thousands of clones, approximately 86% of which are singletons. The sequencing input was PBMCs. These receptors were obtained from a human donor in good health. Some clones in this sample may be carry-over from other donors' samples.

V gene TRBV5-1 combines with J gene TRBJ1-2; 7 nucleotides agree with TRBD1. The V segment lost 3 bases and the J segment 3 bases; nucleotides outside the gene matches: 5. This CDR3 spans 14 amino acids. Germline V gene sequence: CDR1 SGHRS, CDR2 YFSETQ. CDR3 residues: CASSSGTAYYGYTF. DNA of the CDR3: TGCGCCAGCAGCTCCGGGACAGCCTACTATGGCTACACCTTC.

CDR3 DNA sequence: TGTGCCAGCTCACCGATAGGACTAGCGGACTATTACGAGCAGTACTTC. The encoded protein is CASSPIGLADYYEQYF. J is TRBJ2-7 and V is TRBV18; 10 bases map to TRBD2. This CDR3 comprises 16 residues. V was pared by 3 bases and J by 4 bases, with 9 bases of the junction left unmatched. Germline CDR1 is KGHSH and CDR2 is LQKENI.

The V gene is TRBV6-5, the J gene TRBJ1-1; possibly TRBD1 for D (6 bases). This CDR3 spans 16 amino acids. Between the trimmed V and J ends, which lost 0 bases and 0 bases, there was a span of 11 bases. CDR1 is MNHEY and CDR2 is SVGAGI in the germline V gene. Here the CDR3 reads CASSYSGGAVNTEAFF. The CDR3 nucleotides read TGTGCCAGCAGTTACTCGGGGGGGGCCGTGAACACTGAAGCTTTCTTT.

The chain combines TRBV2 with TRBJ1-2; TRBD1 aligns across 7 bases. Trimming at V came to 3 bases and at J to 4 bases, leaving 8 bases not matched to a gene. The CDR3 consists of 15 residues. Germline CDR1 is SNHLY and CDR2 is FYNNEI. CDR3 residues: CASSDSEQGIYGYTF. The CDR3 DNA reads as TGTGCCAGCAGTGATTCCGAACAGGGGATCTATGGCTACACCTTC.

The chain recombines TRBV6-5 with TRBJ1-1; no clear D. CDR3 length: 13 residues. Trimming left V 4 bases short and J 7 bases short, with 13 bases between. Germline loops: CDR1 MNHEY, CDR2 SVGAGI. CDR3 sequence reads: CASSSHGGFEAFF. The CDR3 nucleotides read TGTGCCAGCAGTTCGCACGGAGGGTTTGAAGCTTTCTTT.

V and J are TRBV19 and TRBJ2-7; perhaps TRBD2 as D (5 bases). Trimming cost V 5 bases and J 2 bases, with 7 bases left between them. The CDR3 spans 12 residues. CDR1 LNHDA and CDR2 SQIVND come from the germline V gene (reference sequence). The CDR3 nucleotides are TGTGCCAGTAGTGCCGGGGCCTACGAGCAGTACTTC. It is translated as CASSAGAYEQYF. Variable domain in full (rest from reference TRBV19 and TRBJ2-7): DGGITQSPKYLFRKEGQNVTLSCEQNLNHDAMYWYRQDPGQGLRLIYYSQIVNDFQKGDIAEGYSVSREKKESFPLTVTSAQKNPTAFYLCASSAGAYEQYFGPGTRLTVT.

This CDR3 reads CASSLQGYGYTF. Here the CDR3 DNA reads TGTGCCAGCAGCCTCCAGGGTTATGGCTACACCTTC. The V gene is TRBV7-8, the J gene TRBJ1-2; D might be TRBD1 (5 bases). CDR3 length: 12 residues. The V gene lost 5 bases and the J gene lost 5 bases, with 9 bases spanning the gap. Germline V CDR1 and CDR2: SGHVS, FQNEAQ.

The chain links TRBV9 to TRBJ2-5; weak D call: TRBD2 (6 bases). This CDR3 contains 14 residues. Trimming stripped 3 bases from V and 6 bases from J, with 15 bases between. Germline V gene sequence: CDR1 SGDLS, CDR2 YYNGEE. Here the CDR3 DNA reads TGTGCCAGCAGCGGTGGAGGGAGTGGGAAGACCCAGTACTTC. This encodes CASSGGGSGKTQYF.

The chain has TRBV6-5 and TRBJ2-2; TRBD1 might be the D (6 bases). The germline CDR1 and CDR2 sequences are MNHEY and SVGAGI. The CDR3 has 15 residues. V lost 6 bases, J lost 5 bases, and 16 bases lay in between. The CDR3 coding sequence is TGTGCCAGCAGCTACCGCCCCACAGGGACCGGGGAGCTGTTTTTT. This translates into CASSYRPTGTGELFF.

This clone has just one count. The chain has TRBV4-2 and TRBJ1-5; D might be TRBD1 (5 bases). Deletions cut 0 bases from V and 5 bases from J, with 14 bases between. Germline CDR1 and CDR2: LGHNA and YNFKEQ. CDR3 length equals 16 residues. In nucleotides, the CDR3 is TGTGCCAGCAGCCAAGATCCAGCGGGGGGGTATCAGCCCCAGCATTTT. Its protein is CASSQDPAGGYQPQHF.

This sequence joins TRBV19 and TRBJ2-7, with 10 nucleotides matching TRBD2. V was pared by 5 bases and J by 4 bases, with 8 bases of the junction left unmatched. The CDR3 contains 15 residues. Germline CDR1 reads LNHDA; CDR2 reads SQIVND (reference sequence). CDR3 nucleotide sequence: TGTGCCAGTAGTCTTCGAGCGGGAGGGGGGTACGAGCAGTACTTC. This codes for CASSLRAGGGYEQYF.

This chain connects TRBV7-8 to TRBJ2-1, with D unclear. Per the germline V gene, CDR1 is SGHVS and CDR2 is FQNEAQ. V was cut by 4 bases and J by 7 bases, with 20 bases left in between. This CDR3 is built from 16 residues. CDR3 sequence reads: CASSSSRGVYVNEQFF. The CDR3 nucleotides read TGTGCCAGCAGCTCCAGCCGCGGCGTTTACGTGAATGAGCAGTTCTTC.

This clone occurred a few times. The chain carries TRBV19 and TRBJ2-7; 11 positions agree with TRBD2. V dropped 10 bases and J dropped 6; count of bases not matched to a gene: 8. Germline V CDR1 and CDR2: LNHDA, SQIVND (reference sequence). CDR3 length: 13 residues. CDR3 sequence (DNA): TGTGCCACCGCAGCAGGGACTAGCGGCGAGCAGTACTTC. Translation gives CATAAGTSGEQYF.

This chain joins TRBV30 and TRBJ2-1, with 10 bases fitting TRBD2. Germline V gene sequence: CDR1 GTSNPN, CDR2 SVGIG (reference sequence). The CDR3 covers 13 residues. J was trimmed by 9 bases and V by 3 bases; bases with no gene match: 5. The CDR3 coding sequence is TGTGCCTGGAGGACAAGCGGGAGGGCTGAGCAGTTCTTC. Translating it yields CAWRTSGRAEQFF.

This chain links TRBV7-2 with TRBJ1-1, with TRBD1 matching 7 bases. V lost 5 bases, J lost 0 bases, and 9 bases stayed unmatched. Looked up from germline, CDR1 is SGHTA and CDR2 is FQGNSA. CDR3 length equals 16 residues. CDR3 DNA sequence: TGTGCCAGCAGCGCCCGTCCCGGGACAGTGAACACTGAAGCTTTCTTT. Translation gives CASSARPGTVNTEAFF.

This clone was counted only a few times. V and J are TRBV7-2 and TRBJ1-1; a possible D gene is TRBD1 (6 bases). This CDR3 contains 17 residues. Germline assignment: CDR1 SGHTA and CDR2 FQGNSA. V was pared by 3 bases and J by 2 bases, with 19 bases between. The CDR3 is CASSLYGQGNLNTEAFF. In DNA, the CDR3 is TGTGCCAGCAGCTTGTACGGGCAGGGGAATTTAAACACTGAAGCTTTCTTT. The whole variable domain, remainder taken from reference TRBV7-2 and TRBJ1-1, is GAGVSQSPSNKVTEKGKDVELRCDPISGHTALYWYRQSLGQGLEFLIYFQGNSAPDKSGLPSDRFSAERTGGSVSTLTIQRTQQEDSAVYLCASSLYGQGNLNTEAFFGQGTRLTVV.

This clone was detected only a few times. This chain links TRBV19 with TRBJ2-5; TRBD1 aligns across 8 bases. The CDR3 covers 14 residues. The V and J ends lost 5 bases and 4 bases, in that order; junction bases with no gene match: 6. Germline V gives CDR1 LNHDA, CDR2 SQIVND (reference sequence). The DNA for the CDR3 is TGTGCCAGTAGTGCCCAGGGGGCCGTAGAGACCCAGTACTTC. Protein sequence: CASSAQGAVETQYF. Full variable domain (missing parts from reference TRBV19 and TRBJ2-5): DGGITQSPKYLFRKEGQNVTLSCEQNLNHDAMYWYRQDPGQGLRLIYYSQIVNDFQKGDIAEGYSVSREKKESFPLTVTSAQKNPTAFYLCASSAQGAVETQYFGPGTRLLVL.

V usage is TRBV19 and J usage is TRBJ2-4; TRBD1 agrees at 9 bases. The CDR3 spans 11 residues. Germline assignment: CDR1 LNHDA and CDR2 SQIVND (reference sequence). The V gene end was trimmed by 5 bases and the J gene end by 16 bases; junction bases not matched to a gene: 6. CDR3 coding DNA: TGTGCCAGTAGTGGATGGGACAGGGTATACTTC. Translation gives CASSGWDRVYF.

This chain links TRBV7-9 with TRBJ2-3; 12 bases are a match to TRBD2. The CDR3 extends over 16 amino acids. J was trimmed by 6 bases and V by 0 bases; bases with no gene match: 4. Per germline, CDR1 SEHNR and CDR2 FQNEAQ (reference sequence). The chain's CDR3 is CASSLAMTSGSDTQYF. CDR3 in DNA: TGTGCCAGCAGCTTAGCCATGACTAGCGGGAGTGATACGCAGTATTTT.

The chain couples TRBV1 to TRBJ1-5. TRBV1 is annotated as a pseudogene. The CDR3 is made up of 17 amino acids. CDR3 in DNA: TGCACCAGCAGCAAAGCTCACGAGTGTGATTGCAATCAGCCCCAGCATTTT. Translation: CTSSKAHECDCNQPQHF.

This chain's CDR3 is CASSPGTGTNYGYTF. The CDR3 bases are TGTGCCAGCAGCCCAGGGACAGGGACTAACTATGGCTACACCTTC. This rearrangement joins TRBV7-3 to TRBJ1-2; 9 nucleotides agree with TRBD1. Trimming cost V 5 bases and J 0 bases; bases outside gene matches: 4. The CDR3 covers 15 residues. Germline CDR1 is SGHTA and CDR2 is FQGTGA.

The V and J genes are TRBV5-1 and TRBJ2-7, with D hard to call. V was shortened by 6 bases and J by 3 bases, with 13 bases between the two germline ends. The CDR3 consists of 13 residues. Germline V gene data show CDR1 as SGHRS and CDR2 as YFSETQ. The CDR3 region is CASTPPSNYEQYF. The DNA of the CDR3 is TGCGCCAGCACCCCACCCTCTAACTACGAGCAGTACTTC.

The genes are TRBV19 and TRBJ2-1, with 7 bases matching TRBD2. Per the germline V gene, CDR1 is LNHDA and CDR2 is SQIVND (reference sequence). The J segment lost 5 bases and the V segment lost 4 bases, leaving 11 bases of the junction unmatched. This CDR3 comprises 16 residues. CDR3 loop: CASSKVLAGTDNEQFF. For the CDR3, the DNA is TGTGCCAGTAGTAAGGTCTTAGCGGGCACAGACAATGAGCAGTTCTTC.

Worth noting for this clone: The junction shows a germline mismatch at one end, possibly a read error. The V and J genes are TRBV2 and TRBJ1-2, with 7 bases matching TRBD1. The CDR3 consists of 15 residues. CDR1 and CDR2 (germline): SNHLY, FYNNEI. CDR3 nucleotide sequence: TGTGCCAGCAGCAGACCGACAGGGTTCGACTATGGCTACATCTTC. This translates into CASSRPTGFDYGYIF.

The V call is TRBV19, the J call TRBJ1-3; D not resolved. This CDR3 spans 13 amino acids. The V and J ends lost 4 bases and 4 bases respectively, with 8 bases between them. CDR1 is LNHDA and CDR2 is SQIVND in the germline V gene (reference sequence). The CDR3 here is CASSTQNGNTIYF. CDR3 sequence (DNA): TGTGCCAGTAGTACACAGAACGGAAACACCATATATTTT.

CDR3 sequence reads: CASSEGPRAYFNYGYTF. CDR3 DNA sequence: TGCGCCAGCAGTGAGGGTCCCAGGGCCTACTTTAACTATGGCTACACCTTC. The chain links TRBV10-1 to TRBJ1-2; possibly TRBD1 for D (5 bases). The CDR3 spans 17 residues. Germline V gives CDR1 WNHNN, CDR2 SYGVQD (reference sequence). The ends were cut back, 2 bases at V and 1 base at J, with 17 bases in the middle.